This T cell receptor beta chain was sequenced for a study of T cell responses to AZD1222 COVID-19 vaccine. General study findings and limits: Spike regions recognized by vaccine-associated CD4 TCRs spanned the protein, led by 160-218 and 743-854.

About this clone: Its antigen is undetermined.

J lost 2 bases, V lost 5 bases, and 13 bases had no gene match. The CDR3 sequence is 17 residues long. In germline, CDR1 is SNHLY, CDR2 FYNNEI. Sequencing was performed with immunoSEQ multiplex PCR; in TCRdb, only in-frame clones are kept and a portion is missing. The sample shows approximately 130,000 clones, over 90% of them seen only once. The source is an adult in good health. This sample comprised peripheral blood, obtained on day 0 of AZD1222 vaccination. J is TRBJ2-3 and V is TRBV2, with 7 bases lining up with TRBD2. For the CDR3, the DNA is TGTGCCAGCAGTCCTCCCACGGGAGCGGGAAACACAGATACGCAGTATTTT. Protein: CASSPPTGAGNTDTQYF.